This TCR beta chain originates from a study of T cells after yellow fever vaccination. Across the study: Preparation of fractions with low cell numbers was performed using SMART-Seq v4 Ultra Low Input. General study findings and limits: Post-booster reappearance was seen for most primary-vaccination clones (roughly 96% CD4, roughly 91% CD8). Few clonotypes appeared in both CD4 and CD8 compartments. In FACS-sorted repertoires, abundant clonotypes from the bulk population could appear as contaminants.

This clonotype was detected ten times or more. As yet, its antigen is unknown. Germline assignment: CDR1 SGHRS and CDR2 YFSETQ. The CDR3 length is 14 residues. V was clipped by 4 bases and J by 5 bases, with 13 bases between them. TCRdb redid the calling of the 5' RACE reads with MiXCR, one entry per CDR3 protein. The data show 150,000 or so distinct CDR3 sequences, roughly 9% seen once. V gene TRBV5-1 combines with J gene TRBJ2-1; D ambiguous. Specimen: CD8+ T cells sorted from PBMCs, collected 45 days after the yellow fever booster vaccination. The TCR was taken from a young man who received the YFV17D yellow fever vaccine. CDR3 loop: CASSRVRNNNEQFF. The CDR3 DNA reads as TGCGCCAGCAGCCGAGTTCGAAATAACAATGAGCAGTTCTTC.